This T cell receptor (beta chain) was found in a study of Tregs in tolerant kidney transplant recipients. General study points: Biological reproducibility was not directly addressed, but technical replication error appeared minimal. Validation in larger populations is needed because few patients were studied.

Profiling relied on immunoSEQ multiplex PCR, and the TCRdb table lists in-frame clones only, not all of them. The repertoire consists of about 55,000 clones, with roughly nine tenths occurring once and the leading ten covering roughly 15%. CDR3 size: 16 residues. Germline V lookup: CDR1 SGHNT, CDR2 YENEEA. Trimming took 1 base from V and 2 from J, leaving 11 bases between them. The nonmyeloablative bone marrow transplants came from related graft donors, with transient mixed chimerism. Regarding this clone: What it binds is not known.

This clonotype originated in a human patient who received a combined kidney and bone marrow transplant. Certain T cells may be donor cells from the graft. This chain connects TRBV11-3 to TRBJ2-2; D uncertain. The sample was CD8+ T cells from blood (PBMCs), taken 24 months after the transplant. CDR3 region: CASSLGMGYNTGELFF. The CDR3 nucleotides are TGTGCCAGCAGCTTAGGAATGGGCTATAACACCGGGGAGCTGTTTTTT.